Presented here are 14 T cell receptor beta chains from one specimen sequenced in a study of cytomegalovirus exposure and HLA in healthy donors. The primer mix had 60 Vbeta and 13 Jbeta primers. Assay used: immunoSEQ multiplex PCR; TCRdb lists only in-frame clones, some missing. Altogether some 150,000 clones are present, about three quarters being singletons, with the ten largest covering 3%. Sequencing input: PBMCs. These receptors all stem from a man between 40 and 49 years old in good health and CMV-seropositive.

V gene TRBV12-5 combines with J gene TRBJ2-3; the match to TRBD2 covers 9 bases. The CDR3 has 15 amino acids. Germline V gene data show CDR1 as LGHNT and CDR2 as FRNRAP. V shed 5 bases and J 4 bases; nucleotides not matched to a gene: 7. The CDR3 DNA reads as TGTGCTAGTGGTCAAGGGACTAGCAAATCAGATACGCAGTATTTT. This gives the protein CASGQGTSKSDTQYF.

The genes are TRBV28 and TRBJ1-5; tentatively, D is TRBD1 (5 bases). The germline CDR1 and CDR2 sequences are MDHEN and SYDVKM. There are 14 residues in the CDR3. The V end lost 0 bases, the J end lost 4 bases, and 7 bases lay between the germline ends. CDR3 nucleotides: TGTGCCAGCAGTTTATGGGGGCGGAATCAGCCCCAGCATTTT. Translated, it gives CASSLWGRNQPQHF. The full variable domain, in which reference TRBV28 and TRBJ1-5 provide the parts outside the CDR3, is DVKVTQSSRYLVKRTGEKVFLECVQDMDHENMFWYRQDPGLGLRLIYFSYDVKMKEKGDIPEGYSVSREKKERFSLILESASTNQTSMYLCASSLWGRNQPQHFGDGTRLSIL.

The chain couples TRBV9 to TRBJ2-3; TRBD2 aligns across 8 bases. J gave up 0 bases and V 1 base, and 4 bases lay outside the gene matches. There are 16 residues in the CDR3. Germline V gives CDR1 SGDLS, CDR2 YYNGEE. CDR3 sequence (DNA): TGTGCCAGCAGCGTACGGGCTAGCGGGAGCACAGATACGCAGTATTTT. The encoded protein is CASSVRASGSTDTQYF.

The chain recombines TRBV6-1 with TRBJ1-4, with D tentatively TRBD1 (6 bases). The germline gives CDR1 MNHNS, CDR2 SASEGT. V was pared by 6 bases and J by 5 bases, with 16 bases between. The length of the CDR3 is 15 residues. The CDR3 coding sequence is TGTGCCAGCAGCTCGGTCGCAGGGACAAATGAAAAACTGTTTTTT. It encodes CASSSVAGTNEKLFF.

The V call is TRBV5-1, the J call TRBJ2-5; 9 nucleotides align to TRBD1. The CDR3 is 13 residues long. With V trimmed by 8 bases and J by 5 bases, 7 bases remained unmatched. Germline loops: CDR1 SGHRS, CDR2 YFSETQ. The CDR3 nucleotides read TGCGCCAGTACAGGGGGCTTGGGGGAGACCCAGTACTTC. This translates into CASTGGLGETQYF.

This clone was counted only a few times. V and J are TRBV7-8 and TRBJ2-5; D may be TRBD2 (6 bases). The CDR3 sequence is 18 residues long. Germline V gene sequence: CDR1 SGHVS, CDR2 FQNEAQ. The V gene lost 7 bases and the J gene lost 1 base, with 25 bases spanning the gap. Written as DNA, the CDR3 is TGTGCCAGCAACCATAGACCGGGGGACCCCCAACGCCAAGAGACCCAGTACTTC. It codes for CASNHRPGDPQRQETQYF.

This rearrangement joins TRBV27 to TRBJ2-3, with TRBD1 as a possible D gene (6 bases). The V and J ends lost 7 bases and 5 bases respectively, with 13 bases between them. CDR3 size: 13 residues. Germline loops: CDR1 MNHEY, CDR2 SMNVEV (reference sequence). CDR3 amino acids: CASTLGGQDTQYF. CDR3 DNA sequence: TGTGCCAGCACACTTGGGGGCCAAGATACGCAGTATTTT.

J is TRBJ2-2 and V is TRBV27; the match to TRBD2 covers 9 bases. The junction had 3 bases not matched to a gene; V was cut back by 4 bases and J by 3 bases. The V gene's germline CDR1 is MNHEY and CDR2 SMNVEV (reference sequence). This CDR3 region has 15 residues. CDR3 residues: CASSWLAGYTGELFF. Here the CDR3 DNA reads TGTGCCAGCAGTTGGCTAGCGGGATACACCGGGGAGCTGTTTTTT.

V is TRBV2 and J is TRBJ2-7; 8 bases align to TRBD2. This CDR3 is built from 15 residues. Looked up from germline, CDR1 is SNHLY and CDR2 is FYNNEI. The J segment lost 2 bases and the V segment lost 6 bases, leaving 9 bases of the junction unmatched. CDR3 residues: CASRGGLGGTYEQYF. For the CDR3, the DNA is TGTGCCAGCAGGGGGGGACTAGGGGGGACCTACGAGCAGTACTTC.

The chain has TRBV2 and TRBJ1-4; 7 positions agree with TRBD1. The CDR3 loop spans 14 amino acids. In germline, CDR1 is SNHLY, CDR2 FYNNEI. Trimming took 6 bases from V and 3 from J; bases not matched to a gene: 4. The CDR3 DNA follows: TGTGCCAGCAGGTTTGGGACAGCTAATGAAAAACTGTTTTTT. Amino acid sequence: CASRFGTANEKLFF. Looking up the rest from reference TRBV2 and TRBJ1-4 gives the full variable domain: EPEVTQTPSHQVTQMGQEVILRCVPISNHLYFYWYRQILGQKVEFLVSFYNNEISEKSEIFDDQFSVERPDGSNFTLKIRSTKLEDSAMYFCASRFGTANEKLFFGSGTQLSVL.

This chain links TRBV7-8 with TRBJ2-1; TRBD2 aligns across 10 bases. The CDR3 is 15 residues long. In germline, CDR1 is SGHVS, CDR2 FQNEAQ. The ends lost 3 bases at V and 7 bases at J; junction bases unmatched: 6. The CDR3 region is CASSLGLALQNEQFF. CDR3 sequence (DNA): TGTGCCAGCAGCTTGGGACTAGCGCTTCAGAATGAGCAGTTCTTC.

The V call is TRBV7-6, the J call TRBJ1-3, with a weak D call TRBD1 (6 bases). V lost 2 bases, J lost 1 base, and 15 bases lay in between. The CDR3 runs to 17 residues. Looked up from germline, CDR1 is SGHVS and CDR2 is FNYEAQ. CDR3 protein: CASSLTAVQGSGNTIYF. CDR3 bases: TGTGCCAGCAGCTTAACAGCGGTGCAGGGGTCTGGAAACACCATATATTTT.

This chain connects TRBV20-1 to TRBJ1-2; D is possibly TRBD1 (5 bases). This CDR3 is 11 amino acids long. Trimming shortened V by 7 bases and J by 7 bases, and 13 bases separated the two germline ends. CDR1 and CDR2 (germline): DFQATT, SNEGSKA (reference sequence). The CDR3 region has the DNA TGCAGTGAGGGGCAGGAGGGTGGCTACACCTTC. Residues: CSEGQEGGYTF.

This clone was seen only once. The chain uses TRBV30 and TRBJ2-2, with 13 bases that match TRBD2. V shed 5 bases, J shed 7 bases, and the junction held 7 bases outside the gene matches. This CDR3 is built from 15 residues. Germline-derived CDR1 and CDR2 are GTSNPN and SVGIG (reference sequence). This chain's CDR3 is CAWGLAGVGGGELFF. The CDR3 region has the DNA TGTGCCTGGGGACTAGCGGGAGTAGGTGGCGGGGAGCTGTTTTTT.